These 14 T cell receptor beta chains came from one sample sequenced in a study of T cells in Graves' hyperthyroidism and ophthalmopathy. What was amplified from RNA transcripts were TCR beta CDR3 regions. A set of HTBI primers served as the primers for a first-round RT-PCR of the TCR CDR3. TCRdb reprocessed the multiplex PCR reads via MiXCR and lists one record per CDR3 protein. The data show some 370,000 distinct CDR3 sequences, with about 17% seen just once and roughly a third held by the top ten. The material sequenced was blood. Receptors originate from a woman between 25 and 40 years old with Graves' hyperthyroidism that later progressed to Graves' ophthalmopathy.

Of note for this clonotype: A read error may be the cause here, since a much bigger clone is one base away. The chain is built from TRBV5-1 and TRBJ1-1, with D possibly being TRBD1 (5 bases). The CDR3 loop spans 13 amino acids. The germline gives CDR1 SGHRS, CDR2 YFSETQ. In DNA, the CDR3 is TGCGCCGGCAGTTTGACAGAGGGCACTGAAGCTTTCTTT. It yields the protein CAGSLTEGTEAFF.

This clonotype was observed many times. This rearrangement joins TRBV12-5 to TRBJ2-1; 13 nucleotides agree with TRBD2. The CDR3 is made up of 20 amino acids. Germline-derived CDR1 and CDR2 are LGHNT and FRNRAP. The junction had 22 bases not matched to a gene; V was cut back by 8 bases and J by 6 bases. This CDR3 reads CASWGVRRGLAGFSPNEQFF. The CDR3 DNA follows: TGTGCTAGTTGGGGGGTCCGTAGGGGACTAGCGGGATTCTCCCCCAATGAGCAGTTCTTC.

Ten or more counts support this clonotype. This chain uses TRBV5-5 with TRBJ1-4; tentatively, D is TRBD1 (5 bases). V was shortened by 1 base and J by 8 bases, with 18 bases between the two germline ends. This CDR3 spans 16 amino acids. From germline, CDR1 is SGHKS and CDR2 YYEKEE (reference sequence). CDR3 residues: CASSLIEGQVGEKLFF. CDR3 DNA sequence: TGTGCCAGCAGCTTGATAGAGGGGCAGGTTGGCGAAAAACTGTTTTTT.

Ten or more counts support this clonotype. The chain couples TRBV27 to TRBJ2-2; 7 bases line up with TRBD1. V was clipped by 5 bases and J by 4 bases; unmatched bases: 13. The CDR3 consists of 17 residues. Germline-derived CDR1 and CDR2 are MNHEY and SMNVEV (reference sequence). This CDR3 is CASSMDSGTEGTGELFF. DNA of the CDR3: TGTGCCAGCAGTATGGACTCCGGGACAGAGGGCACCGGGGAGCTGTTTTTT.

The genes are TRBV7-2 and TRBJ1-2; D gene uncertain. The V end lost 2 bases, the J end lost 0 bases, and 7 bases lay between the germline ends. Germline V gene sequence: CDR1 SGHTA, CDR2 FQGNSA. The CDR3 sequence is 14 residues long. The CDR3 region is CASSLSRANYGYTF. DNA of the CDR3: TGTGCCAGCAGCTTATCCAGAGCTAACTATGGCTACACCTTC.

This clonotype was seen ten or more times. This chain joins TRBV2 and TRBJ1-6; 9 bases agree with TRBD1. V lost 7 bases and J lost 9; bases outside the gene matches: 10. The germline V gene encodes CDR1 SNHLY and CDR2 FYNNEI. This CDR3 region has 15 residues. The CDR3 DNA is TGTGCCAGCACCTACCAGGGACAGGGAGTTTCACCCCTCCACTTT. Amino acids: CASTYQGQGVSPLHF.

In this sample, this clonotype turned up once. V and J are TRBV6-2 or TRBV6-3 and TRBJ1-1; tentative D call: TRBD1 (5 bases). The germline V gene encodes CDR1 MNHEY and CDR2 SVGEGT. This CDR3 has 14 residues. V dropped 6 bases and J dropped 1 base, with 12 bases sitting between them. The CDR3 spells CASRTADSNTEAFF. As DNA, the CDR3 is TGTGCCAGCAGGACAGCCGACTCGAACACTGAAGCTTTCTTT.

In the case of this clonotype: A read error may account for a junction end that differs from germline. This chain uses TRBV2 with TRBJ2-3, with D possibly being TRBD2 (7 bases). This CDR3 comprises 15 residues. Germline V gives CDR1 SNHLY, CDR2 FYNNEI. The CDR3: CATSGQGGGTDTQYF. For the CDR3, the DNA is TGTGCCACCAGTGGCCAAGGGGGGGGCACAGATACGCAGTATTTT.

There are many counts of this clonotype. The chain uses TRBV6-5 and TRBJ2-2; 12 bases line up with TRBD1. The CDR3 is made up of 16 amino acids. CDR1 is MNHEY, CDR2 SVGAGI, per germline. The J segment lost 5 bases and the V segment lost 3 bases, leaving 4 bases of the junction unmatched. CDR3 coding DNA: TGTGCCAGCAGTTATGGGGACAGGGGGCTGACCGGGGAGCTGTTTTTT. Translating gives CASSYGDRGLTGELFF.

The chain couples TRBV6-1 to TRBJ2-7; possible D gene TRBD2, 6 bases. The germline V gene encodes CDR1 MNHNS and CDR2 SASEGT. V lost 7 bases and J 7 bases, leaving 17 bases between the germline ends. This CDR3 comprises 13 residues. The CDR3 reads CASNGGASAEQYF. The CDR3 DNA reads as TGTGCCAGCAACGGGGGAGCCTCCGCGGAGCAGTACTTC.

This clonotype was counted ten times or more. The V call is TRBV29-1, the J call TRBJ1-6, with D hard to call. V shed 5 bases and J shed 10 bases, with 18 bases lying between them. This CDR3 comprises 14 residues. Per the germline V gene, CDR1 is SQVTM and CDR2 is ANQGSEA. The CDR3 DNA is TGCAGCGTTCTCCTGGGCGGTGAGGCATCACCCCTCCACTTT. It encodes CSVLLGGEASPLHF.

The rearrangement uses TRBV4-2 and TRBJ1-4; 7 positions match TRBD1. The CDR3 extends over 18 amino acids. The germline gives CDR1 LGHNA, CDR2 YNFKEQ. Germline trimming cut 0 bases from V and 4 bases from J; bases unmatched to any gene: 11. CDR3 sequence (DNA): TGTGCCAGCAGCCAAGATCGGTGGACAGGCCGGGATAATGAAAAACTGTTTTTT. Protein product: CASSQDRWTGRDNEKLFF.

J is TRBJ2-2 and V is TRBV7-2, with 8 bases identical to TRBD1. Germline CDR1 and CDR2: SGHTA and FQGNSA. J gave up 4 bases and V 2 bases, and 6 bases lay outside the gene matches. This CDR3 is 16 amino acids long. The CDR3 here is CASSLLPGGGTGELFF. The CDR3 bases are TGTGCCAGCAGCTTACTTCCAGGGGGCGGCACCGGGGAGCTGTTTTTT.

A few counts support this clonotype. The V call is TRBV6-1, the J call TRBJ2-7, with 13 bases matching TRBD2. The CDR3 spans 17 residues. The V gene end was trimmed by 4 bases and the J gene end by 7 bases; junction bases not matched to a gene: 13. Germline CDR1 reads MNHNS; CDR2 reads SASEGT. The CDR3 DNA reads TGTGCCAGCAGTGGGAATACCGGGACTAGCGGGATTGGGGAGCAGTACTTC. Protein: CASSGNTGTSGIGEQYF.